Listed here are 30 T cell receptor beta chains from one sample, sequenced in a study of vaccination and CD4 T cells after COVID-19. Sequencing of DNA taken from cultured CD4+ T cells relied on the Oncomine TCR Beta short-read assay. One entry per CDR3 protein, called by TCRdb with MiXCR from the PCR reads. The repertoire holds approximately 17,000 distinct CDR3 sequences, with about three quarters as singletons. Antigens for these TCRs are unknown. Treatment in this sample: approximately 9-day PBMC culture with coronavirus spike peptide pools or control peptides (ViraFEST assay). The specimen was CD4+ T cells from blood, cultured in vitro. The receptors originated from a human donor who had recovered from COVID-19.

Only one count was recorded for this clonotype. This rearrangement joins TRBV12-3 or TRBV12-4 to TRBJ1-1; the D gene is possibly TRBD1 (5 bases). CDR3 size: 13 residues. V lost 7 bases, J lost 1 base, and 10 bases lay in between. The CDR3 sequence: CASIRGPNTEAFF. The DNA for the CDR3 is TGTGCCAGCATCCGGGGCCCGAACACTGAAGCTTTCTTT.

The chain joins TRBV19 to TRBJ1-4; D gene ambiguous. The CDR3 runs to 11 residues. V lost 9 bases and J 8 bases, leaving 10 bases between the germline ends. The V gene's germline CDR1 is LNHDA and CDR2 SQIVND (reference sequence). The CDR3 loop is CASNNGEKLFF. The CDR3 nucleotides read TGTGCCAGCAACAACGGGGAAAAACTGTTTTTT.

This chain links TRBV11-2 with TRBJ1-2; D unclear. CDR3 length: 15 amino acids. Germline loops: CDR1 SGHAT, CDR2 FQNNGV. Trimming left V 1 base short and J 5 bases short, with 14 bases between. The CDR3 DNA reads TGTGCCAGCAGCTTAGTTTTTACCGCGATATATGGCTACACCTTC. Its protein is CASSLVFTAIYGYTF. Drawing the rest from reference TRBV11-2 and TRBJ1-2, the complete variable domain is EAGVAQSPRYKIIEKRQSVAFWCNPISGHATLYWYQQILGQGPKLLIQFQNNGVVDDSQLPKDRFSAERLKGVDSTLKIQPAKLEDSAVYLCASSLVFTAIYGYTFGSGTRLTVV.

DNA of the CDR3: TGTGCCAGCAGTGAGGGGTCCCAGCATCAGCCCCAGCATTTT. It codes for CASSEGSQHQPQHF. The gene calls are TRBV2 and TRBJ1-5; no clear D gene. The length of the CDR3 is 14 residues. V was trimmed by 3 bases and J by 5 bases, leaving 11 bases between them. The germline V gene has CDR1 SNHLY and CDR2 FYNNEI.

J is TRBJ2-2 and V is TRBV7-2; TRBD1 or TRBD2 may be the D gene (6 bases each). V lost 10 bases, J lost 4 bases, and 13 bases lay in between. The CDR3 has 13 amino acids. Germline loops: CDR1 SGHTA, CDR2 FQGNSA. The CDR3 region is CANLGGGTGELFF. Here the CDR3 DNA reads TGTGCCAACTTAGGGGGAGGCACCGGGGAGCTGTTTTTT.

V usage is TRBV4-1 and J usage is TRBJ2-7; possible D gene TRBD1, 5 bases. The CDR3 contains 15 residues. The ends were cut back, 4 bases at V and 1 base at J, with 14 bases in the middle. Germline CDR1 reads MGHRA; CDR2 reads YSYEKL. The CDR3 DNA follows: TGCGCCAGCAGCCTCTCAAGGGGCAGTTCCTACGAGCAGTACTTC. Translated: CASSLSRGSSYEQYF.

The V and J genes are TRBV27 and TRBJ1-5; D unclear. Germline V lookup: CDR1 MNHEY, CDR2 SMNVEV (reference sequence). V lost 3 bases and J 1 base, leaving 7 bases between the germline ends. CDR3 length: 14 residues. CDR3: CASSFRQSNQPQHF. The CDR3 nucleotides are TGTGCCAGCAGTTTCCGGCAAAGCAATCAGCCCCAGCATTTT.

The V call is TRBV7-2, the J call TRBJ2-5; 16 bases are shared with TRBD2. Germline V gene sequence: CDR1 SGHTA, CDR2 FQGNSA. This CDR3 region has 17 residues. V shed 4 bases and J 4 bases; nucleotides not matched to a gene: 6. CDR3 in amino acids: CASSSGLAGGPGETQYF. CDR3 bases: TGTGCCAGCAGCTCGGGACTAGCGGGGGGGCCGGGAGAGACCCAGTACTTC.

The table lists this clonotype with a few counts. This chain joins TRBV7-8 and TRBJ2-1; 10 bases map to TRBD2. J gave up 10 bases and V 5 bases, and 8 bases lay outside the gene matches. Germline V gene data show CDR1 as SGHVS and CDR2 as FQNEAQ. This CDR3 has 14 residues. CDR3 DNA sequence: TGTGCCAGCAGCACCGGGACTAGCGTCAGGGAGCAGTTCTTC. Translated: CASSTGTSVREQFF.

V gene TRBV2 combines with J gene TRBJ2-4; D remains unclear. Germline V gene sequence: CDR1 SNHLY, CDR2 FYNNEI. The germline V and J ends were trimmed by 0 bases and 0 bases, with 9 bases remaining between them. This CDR3 is 16 amino acids long. This chain's CDR3 is CASSEATQLAKNIQYF. The CDR3 DNA reads as TGTGCCAGCAGTGAAGCGACCCAGTTAGCCAAAAACATTCAGTACTTC. The whole variable domain, filled in from reference TRBV2 and TRBJ2-4, reads EPEVTQTPSHQVTQMGQEVILRCVPISNHLYFYWYRQILGQKVEFLVSFYNNEISEKSEIFDDQFSVERPDGSNFTLKIRSTKLEDSAMYFCASSEATQLAKNIQYFGAGTRLSVL.

This clonotype was seen a handful of times. The chain recombines TRBV6-2 or TRBV6-3 with TRBJ1-1; the D is unclear. Trimming pared 2 bases from V and 1 base from J, leaving 14 bases between. The germline gives CDR1 MNHEY, CDR2 SVGEGT. CDR3 size: 16 residues. As DNA, the CDR3 is TGTGCCAGCAGTTACGCGGACGGCCCCGGGAACACTGAAGCTTTCTTT. Protein: CASSYADGPGNTEAFF.

A note on this clonotype: At one end, the junction sequence differs from germline, possibly due to a read error. The rearrangement links TRBV20-1 to TRBJ2-3; TRBD2 is a possible D gene (7 bases). Germline loops: CDR1 DFQATT, CDR2 SNEGSKA (reference sequence). The CDR3 runs to 14 residues. The CDR3 loop reads CSALGGASIDTQYF. CDR3 coding DNA: TGCAGTGCCCTTGGGGGGGCTAGCATAGATACGCAGTATTTT.

DNA for the CDR3: TGTGCCAGTAGTTTGCAGGGGCGAGGTTTGGTGAACACTGAAGCTTTCTTT. Protein sequence: CASSLQGRGLVNTEAFF. The chain carries TRBV19 and TRBJ1-1, with D possibly being TRBD1 (6 bases). The CDR3 is 17 amino acids. Germline CDR1 LNHDA, CDR2 SQIVND (reference sequence). V dropped 5 bases and J dropped 0 bases, with 19 bases sitting between them.

The CDR3 nucleotides read TGTGCCAGCAGCTTGCTAGCGGAGCCATTCACAGATACGCAGTATTTT. As protein: CASSLLAEPFTDTQYF. The chain has TRBV5-6 and TRBJ2-3, with TRBD2 matching 7 bases. Trimming removed 1 base from V and 2 bases from J; junction bases left unmatched: 7. The CDR3 consists of 16 residues. Per the germline V gene, CDR1 is SGHDT and CDR2 is YYEEEE.

The gene calls are TRBV6-1 and TRBJ2-2; TRBD1 matches at 10 bases. Germline V gene data show CDR1 as MNHNS and CDR2 as SASEGT. CDR3 length equals 18 residues. The V and J ends lost 4 bases and 4 bases, in that order; junction bases with no gene match: 12. The chain's CDR3 is CASSGDRDRGLATGELFF. DNA of the CDR3: TGTGCCAGCAGTGGTGACCGGGACAGGGGTTTGGCCACCGGGGAGCTGTTTTTT.

This chain links TRBV11-3 with TRBJ1-1; 8 positions agree with TRBD1. The CDR3 length is 15 residues. In germline, CDR1 is SGHNT, CDR2 YENEEA. The V gene end was trimmed by 3 bases and the J gene end by 1 base; junction bases not matched to a gene: 4. Here the CDR3 DNA reads TGTGCCAGCAGCTTTTTCGGACAGGGGAACACTGAAGCTTTCTTT. This sequence encodes CASSFFGQGNTEAFF.

This chain uses TRBV2 with TRBJ2-1; 9 bases fit TRBD1. The junction had 9 bases not matched to a gene; V was cut back by 7 bases and J by 2 bases. The CDR3 runs 16 residues. Looked up from germline, CDR1 is SNHLY and CDR2 is FYNNEI. CDR3 sequence: CASTQLTGGPYNEQFF. The CDR3 DNA is TGTGCCAGCACCCAATTGACAGGGGGTCCCTACAATGAGCAGTTCTTC. The variable domain in full, completed from reference TRBV2 and TRBJ2-1, reads EPEVTQTPSHQVTQMGQEVILRCVPISNHLYFYWYRQILGQKVEFLVSFYNNEISEKSEIFDDQFSVERPDGSNFTLKIRSTKLEDSAMYFCASTQLTGGPYNEQFFGPGTRLTVL.

The rearrangement joins TRBV11-2 to TRBJ2-7; D gene uncertain. Germline CDR1 reads SGHAT; CDR2 reads FQNNGV. The CDR3 consists of 14 residues. Trimming stripped 5 bases from V and 0 bases from J, with 11 bases between. Here the CDR3 reads CASSRGRSSYEQYF. The CDR3 DNA reads as TGTGCCAGCAGCCGTGGCAGGAGCTCCTACGAGCAGTACTTC.

This chain connects TRBV20-1 to TRBJ1-6, with TRBD1 matching over 10 bases. The CDR3 spans 15 residues. V trimming: 6 bases; J trimming: 8 bases; junction bases outside the gene matches: 10. Germline-derived CDR1 and CDR2 are DFQATT and SNEGSKA (reference sequence). The CDR3 is CSAHPGQGGDSPLHF. The CDR3, as DNA: TGCAGTGCCCACCCCGGACAGGGGGGGGATTCACCCCTCCACTTT.

The chain combines TRBV6-1 with TRBJ1-2, with TRBD1 matching 9 bases. Germline V CDR1 and CDR2: MNHNS, SASEGT. V dropped 0 bases and J dropped 9; count of bases not matched to a gene: 8. This CDR3 has 15 residues. The CDR3 here is CASSEALQGARSYTF. CDR3 in DNA: TGTGCCAGCAGTGAAGCATTACAGGGGGCGCGTAGCTACACCTTC.

This chain joins TRBV15 and TRBJ1-5; possibly TRBD1 for D (5 bases). Germline loops: CDR1 LNHNV, CDR2 YYDKDF (reference sequence). Trimming removed 4 bases from V and 7 bases from J, with 20 bases in between. The CDR3 extends over 16 amino acids. The CDR3, as DNA: TGTGCCACCAGCACAAAATTTGCCAGTCCAGGGCAGCCCCAGCATTTT. Its protein is CATSTKFASPGQPQHF.

The chain employs TRBV19 and TRBJ1-2; D is unresolved. The CDR3 consists of 15 residues. V was clipped by 6 bases and J by 3 bases, with 17 bases between them. In germline, CDR1 is LNHDA, CDR2 SQIVND (reference sequence). The CDR3 sequence is CASRPVRASHYGYTF. CDR3 bases: TGTGCCAGTAGACCCGTCCGGGCCTCCCACTATGGCTACACCTTC.

The chain employs TRBV28 and TRBJ2-3; 10 bases are shared with TRBD2. From germline, CDR1 is MDHEN and CDR2 SYDVKM. V lost 5 bases and J lost 5; bases outside the gene matches: 7. The CDR3 extends over 15 amino acids. The CDR3 sequence: CASSQSGRAVDTQYF. The CDR3 bases are TGTGCCAGCAGTCAAAGCGGGAGGGCTGTAGATACGCAGTATTTT.

This chain links TRBV24-1 with TRBJ2-1, with 12 positions matching TRBD1. The trim removed 6 bases at V and 9 bases at J, leaving 5 bases unmatched. The CDR3 sequence is 14 residues long. CDR1 KGHDR and CDR2 SFDVKD come from the germline V gene. The CDR3 protein is CATSRGQGASEQFF. CDR3 coding DNA: TGTGCCACCAGTAGGGGACAGGGGGCGAGTGAGCAGTTCTTC.

V and J are TRBV18 and TRBJ1-5; 7 bases match TRBD1. Germline-derived CDR1 and CDR2 are KGHSH and LQKENI. V lost 6 bases and J lost 5; bases outside the gene matches: 7. CDR3 length: 14 residues. CDR3 DNA: TGTGCCAGCTCCCGACAGGGAGGGGATCAGCCCCAGCATTTT. This gives the protein CASSRQGGDQPQHF.

The J gene is TRBJ2-7, the V gene TRBV20-1; D perhaps matches TRBD2 (6 bases). The CDR3 is made up of 14 amino acids. V lost 0 bases, J lost 7 bases, and 16 bases lay in between. The germline V gene encodes CDR1 DFQATT and CDR2 SNEGSKA (reference sequence). The CDR3: CSARDRIISGEQYF. In DNA, the CDR3 is TGCAGTGCTAGAGATCGGATTATTAGCGGAGAGCAGTACTTC.

As regards this clonotype: Relative to the germline gene, one junction end is altered; a read error may explain this. This chain connects TRBV20-1 to TRBJ1-3, with D unresolved. The CDR3 sequence is 15 residues long. Germline CDR1 DFQATT, CDR2 SNEGSKA (reference sequence). The CDR3 sequence is CSARDTLSSGNTIYF. The CDR3 DNA reads TGCAGTGCAAGAGACACGCTGAGCTCTGGAAACACCATATATTTT.

V is TRBV6-2 or TRBV6-3 and J is TRBJ2-2, with 7 bases matching TRBD1. CDR1 and CDR2 (germline): MNHEY, SVGEGT. V lost 6 bases, J lost 4 bases, and 8 bases stayed unmatched. There are 15 residues in the CDR3. CDR3 DNA: TGTGCCAGCAGCACGACAGGGACCGCCACCGGGGAGCTGTTTTTT. This encodes CASSTTGTATGELFF.

This clonotype was detected only once. This chain links TRBV19 with TRBJ1-1; TRBD1 agrees at 8 bases. The trim removed 7 bases at V and 11 bases at J, leaving 6 bases unmatched. CDR1 LNHDA and CDR2 SQIVND come from the germline V gene (reference sequence). The CDR3 has 11 amino acids. The CDR3 sequence: CASTRTGTAFF. The CDR3 DNA follows: TGTGCCAGTACGAGGACAGGGACGGCTTTCTTT.

The chain recombines TRBV2 with TRBJ1-2; TRBD1 matches 8 bases. This CDR3 region has 16 residues. Germline loops: CDR1 SNHLY, CDR2 FYNNEI. V was pared by 6 bases and J by 3 bases, with 12 bases of the junction left unmatched. Here the CDR3 reads CASRDRQGTGHYGYTF. The CDR3 DNA sequence: TGTGCCAGCAGAGACCGACAGGGGACGGGGCACTATGGCTACACCTTC.